A selection of T cell receptor beta chains follows, all from one sample in a study of cytomegalovirus exposure and HLA in healthy donors. Assay: immunoSEQ multiplex PCR; the TCRdb copy retains only in-frame clones and omits some. Of about 250,000 clones in the sample, about 90% were seen once. The specimen sequenced was PBMCs. These receptors originate from a man between 18 and 29 years old in good health and CMV-seropositive. CDR3s include the opening cysteine and the closing phenylalanine or tryptophan. The D gene is left open where the match is weak. The size entry is marked missing in some rows and otherwise reads once, few, many or a size class.

size	V	D	J	CDR3	DNA
NA	TRBV7-9	NA	TRBJ2-1	CASSTQSPLQRHEQFF	TGTGCCAGCAGCACCCAAAGTCCCCTTCAGCGCCATGAGCAGTTCTTC
NA	TRBV6-5	NA	TRBJ1-2	CASSYGGGGYTF	TGTGCCAGCAGTTACGGGGGGGGTGGCTACACCTTC
NA	TRBV30	TRBD1	TRBJ2-7	CACGGMDRAWHEQYF	TGTGCCTGTGGGGGCATGGACAGGGCCTGGCACGAGCAGTACTTC
NA	TRBV5-1	NA	TRBJ1-2	CASSLGGFDYGYTF	TGCGCCAGCAGCTTGGGAGGGTTTGACTATGGCTACACCTTC
NA	TRBV27	TRBD2	TRBJ2-1	CASSFRLAGGLVREQFF	TGTGCCAGCAGTTTCAGGCTAGCGGGAGGTCTAGTCCGTGAGCAGTTCTTC
NA	TRBV5-6	TRBD2	TRBJ2-3	CASSLGGLADTQYF	TGTGCCAGCAGCTTGGGGGGACTAGCAGATACGCAGTATTTT
NA	TRBV11-2	NA	TRBJ2-7	CASSSTGTPYEQYF	TGTGCCAGCAGCTCCACCGGGACCCCTTACGAGCAGTACTTC
few	TRBV4-1	NA	TRBJ1-1	CASSEGHMNTEAFF	TGCGCCAGCTCCGAGGGACACATGAACACTGAAGCTTTCTTT
NA	TRBV28	NA	TRBJ2-2	CASTKSTNTGELFF	TGTGCCAGCACCAAGAGTACGAACACCGGGGAGCTGTTTTTT
NA	TRBV6-1	NA	TRBJ2-2	CASSEGDPGELFF	TGTGCCAGCAGTGAAGGGGATCCCGGGGAGCTGTTTTTT
NA	TRBV27	NA	TRBJ1-1	CASSLERGGYTEAFF	TGTGCCAGCAGCCTCGAACGGGGGGGGTACACTGAAGCTTTCTTT
NA	TRBV6-5	NA	TRBJ2-2	CASSSISGELFF	TGTGCCAGCAGCTCCATTTCCGGGGAGCTGTTTTTT
few	TRBV5-1	NA	TRBJ2-2	CASSSSHRGTGELFF	TGCGCCAGCAGCTCCAGCCATCGGGGCACCGGGGAGCTGTTTTTT
NA	TRBV21-1	NA	TRBJ1-1	CASSKVRGTRCEAFF	TGTGCCAGCAGCAAAGTTAGAGGGACAAGGTGTGAAGCTTTCTTT
NA	TRBV6-1	NA	TRBJ1-2	CASSEVGTAHLYGYTF	TGTGCCAGCAGTGAAGTAGGTACAGCACACCTCTATGGCTACACCTTC